This record covers a single TCR beta chain. Antigen: not known. This specimen comes from a study of response to subunit inactivated influenza vaccine. Each CDR3 protein gets one entry after TCRdb re-called the RT-PCR reads with MiXCR. The top ten hold around 10% of the sample, which has roughly 700,000 distinct CDR3 sequences, about a sixth seen once. General study findings and limits: It was the authors' suggestion that each seasonal influenza vaccination recruits few new T cells.

This specimen was PBMCs from blood, taken roughly 12 days after vaccination. The sequence was collected from a middle-aged man who received an inactivated influenza vaccine.

The CDR3: CASMTSGGANEQFF. Here the CDR3 DNA reads TGTGCCAGCATGACTAGCGGGGGGGCCAATGAGCAGTTCTTC. V usage is TRBV2 and J usage is TRBJ2-1; 14 positions match TRBD2. The junction had 2 bases not matched to a gene; V was cut back by 7 bases and J by 6 bases. Germline V gene data show CDR1 as SNHLY and CDR2 as FYNNEI. The CDR3 covers 14 residues.